The entry below gives a single T cell receptor beta chain sequence along with its context. This receptor's antigen is unknown. Qualities for individual bases were not recorded, and no much larger clone is one base off. TCR CDR3 regions were amplified from genomic DNA by multiplex PCR using the deep immunoSEQ assay. Extracted genomic DNA from each cell subset was distributed evenly across all wells of several immunoSEQ 96-well plates, and each plate was treated as a replicate. For sorted subsets, about 210 ng of genomic DNA, equivalent to 25,000 to 35,000 T cell genomes, went into each replicate PCR. The purified libraries were quantified using a Qubit 3.0 fluorometer, sized with a Bioanalyzer 2100, and then quantified again using the KAPA Library Quantification kit. Every immunoSEQ 96-well plate was sequenced on a dedicated single-read 150-cycle Illumina NextSeq 550 flow cell. The original pipeline was this. Because the immunoSEQ output included only junctional sequences and no quality scores, the filtering could not be the same as the filtering used for full-length reads. Sequences were annotated with PyIR, a Python wrapper for IgBLAST v1.9, and V/J genes and CDR3 were assigned using IMGT germline references. Reads were removed for weak V/J assignments (E-value above 1e-6), missing CDR3, stop codons, out-of-frame junctions, or ambiguous translated residues. A V3J clonotype was defined by an identical inferred V gene, J gene, and CDR3 amino acid sequence. The percentage overlap between two repertoires was calculated by dividing the number of shared unique clonotypes by the size of the smaller repertoire. RTK rarefaction, the Chao1 estimator, and Recon v2.1 estimates of unobserved clonotypes were used to assess repertoire richness. OLGA was used to compute generation probabilities for all TCRbeta clonotypes that the gDNA method yielded from a handful of donors. Drawn from immuneACCESS, this table holds only the in-frame rearrangements with V and J called that TCRdb kept. Clones are partly lost; checked studies trace under half to an unresolved V gene and leave the rest unexplained. V, J and clone size derive from that table, while D and trimming were established from the DNA sequence. For this sample the table gives approximately 2.4 million clones, of which approximately 96% were detected only once. The ten most abundant clones make up roughly 0.13% of the sample.

The donors were healthy, HIV-negative adults with no recently reported acute infections or vaccinations. Every donor was a Caucasian adult living in Nashville, Tennessee, USA. CD4+ T cells were enriched by magnetic negative selection, after which naive cells were positively selected on CD45RA and the negative fraction was taken as the memory subset. After blood collection by leukapheresis, PBMCs were isolated using Ficoll-Histopaque density gradient centrifugation and then cryopreserved in the vapor phase of liquid nitrogen. Analytical flow cytometry was used to check the purity and quantity of every magnetically sorted T cell population. Genomic DNA was isolated from every sorted fraction and measured by UV absorbance on a Nanodrop 2000c. These data are taken from a study of shared clonotypes between healthy human individuals (dated by TCRdb to the early 2020s). Regarding the complete study: The cohort comprised a couple of women and a few men aged 18 to 49 years. To increase sequencing depth and limit assay-specific biases, TCR repertoire library preparation and sequencing were carried out by different laboratories using diverse techniques. Between about 0.85 and 9.5 billion PBMCs per donor were obtained by leukapheresis. To estimate repertoire size and how much clonotypes are shared between individuals, the study performed deep sequencing of blood TCR repertoires from a few healthy adults. For each donor, CD4 naive and CD4 memory were each given three plates, CD8 naive was given two plates, and CD8 memory was given one plate.

Here is what the overall study found, with its caveats: Incomplete sequencing was indicated by rarefaction of sorted-subset datasets, despite the large sequencing depth. Sampling was restricted to blood, and TCR repertoires in tissues likely differ from the TCR repertoires found in blood. Pairwise subsampling led to the expectation that sequencing depth would affect the degree of clonotype sharing among donors. Compared with non-shared clonotypes, the clonotypes found in all four sorted-subset donors had higher generation probabilities. Naive subsets generally had larger estimated clonotype richness than memory subsets. Across a few donors, 5% to 6% of naive CD4, roughly 3.3% of naive CD8, roughly 2.2% of memory CD4, and under 0.45% of memory CD8 clonotypes were shared. Because the study included only a small number of donors, the genetic and exposure-history diversity represented was limited.

The sequence was obtained from a man between 18 and 29 years old in good health. Sample: naive CD4+ T cells sorted from blood. Read against the paper, the sample's cell subset or site label means: CD45RA+ positively selected.

The nucleotide sequence reads TGTGCCAGCAGCTTAGCCGGGACACCACCCTCCTACAATGAGCAGTTCTTC. It codes for CASSLAGTPPSYNEQFF. The V and J segments used are TRBV11-2 and TRBJ2-1; TRBD1 is a possible D gene, resting on 6 matching bases. From the cysteine through the phenylalanine, the CDR3 covers 17 amino acids. Only the CDR3 DNA is retained, 51 bases long and in frame from the first base. CDR1 is given as SGHAT and CDR2 as FQNNGV, both from the germline V gene. V sheds 1 base and J sheds 0 bases, leaving 13 bases between their ends.